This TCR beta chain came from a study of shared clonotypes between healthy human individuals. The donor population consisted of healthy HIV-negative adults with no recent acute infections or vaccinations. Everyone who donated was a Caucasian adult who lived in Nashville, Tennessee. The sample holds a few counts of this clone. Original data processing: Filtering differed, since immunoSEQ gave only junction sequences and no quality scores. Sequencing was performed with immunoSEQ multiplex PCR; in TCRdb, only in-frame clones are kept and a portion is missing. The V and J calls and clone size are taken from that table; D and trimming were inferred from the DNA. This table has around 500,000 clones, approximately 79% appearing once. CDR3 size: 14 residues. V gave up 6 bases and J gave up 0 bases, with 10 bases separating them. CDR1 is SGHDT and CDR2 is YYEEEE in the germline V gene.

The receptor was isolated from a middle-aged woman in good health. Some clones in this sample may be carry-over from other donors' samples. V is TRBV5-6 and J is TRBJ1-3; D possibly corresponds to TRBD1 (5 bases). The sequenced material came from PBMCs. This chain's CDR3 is CASKGRFSGNTIYF. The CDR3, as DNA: TGTGCCAGCAAGGGACGTTTCTCTGGAAACACCATATATTTT.